Given below is one T cell receptor beta chain in context. Antigen unknown. Second doses that came at about 4 or about 12 weeks were put together. These data are taken from a study of T cell responses to AZD1222 COVID-19 vaccine. Broader study findings: Increases in Spike-specific TCR breadth and depth were seen after two AZD1222 doses.

Trimming stripped 4 bases from V and 6 bases from J, with 16 bases between. The CDR3 totals 16 residues. CDR1 is LGHDT and CDR2 is YNNKEL in the germline V gene (reference sequence). TCRdb's table, derived via immunoSEQ multiplex PCR, lists solely in-frame clones and lacks some. This sample has about 180,000 clones; around 88% occur once, and the top ten carry roughly 12%. Sequenced material: peripheral blood, taken 28 days after the second AZD1222 dose. The chain joins TRBV3-1 (or the pseudogene TRBV3-2) to TRBJ1-6, with TRBD1 as a possible D gene (6 bases). This TCR came from an adult who received the AZD1222 COVID-19 vaccine. The CDR3 loop reads CASSLEGQRGNSPLHF. In DNA form, the CDR3 reads TGTGCCAGCAGCCTCGAGGGACAACGGGGTAATTCACCCCTCCACTTT.